What follows are 25 T cell receptor beta chains derived from one specimen sequenced in a study of blood T cell repertoires in COVID-19. Clones were sequenced by immunoSEQ multiplex PCR, and TCRdb holds only the in-frame ones, with some missing. The sample lists 200,000 to 250,000 clones; about 91% were seen once. Sequencing was performed on peripheral blood. The origin of the receptors is a man between 18 and 35 years old with active or convalescent COVID-19.

The V call is TRBV27, the J call TRBJ2-3; 9 nucleotides line up with TRBD2. The CDR3 extends over 16 amino acids. CDR1 MNHEY and CDR2 SMNVEV come from the germline V gene (reference sequence). J gave up 1 base and V 5 bases, and 7 bases lay outside the gene matches. The CDR3 loop is CASSNRWTSGTDTQYF. The DNA of the CDR3 is TGTGCCAGCAGTAACAGATGGACTAGCGGCACAGATACGCAGTATTTT.

The chain recombines TRBV6-4 with TRBJ2-3; 11 bases match TRBD2. Trimming at V came to 4 bases and at J to 0 bases, leaving 0 bases not matched to a gene. CDR1 and CDR2 (germline): MRHNA, SNTAGT. This CDR3 contains 15 residues. The CDR3 DNA sequence: TGTGCCAGCAGTGGACTAGCGGGAAGCACAGATACGCAGTATTTT. Amino acids: CASSGLAGSTDTQYF.

This chain connects TRBV5-4 to TRBJ2-6; the match to TRBD2 covers 10 bases. Germline values: CDR1 SGHNT, CDR2 YYREEE (reference sequence). Germline trimming cut 7 bases from V and 0 bases from J; bases unmatched to any gene: 4. This CDR3 contains 16 residues. The CDR3 nucleotides are TGTGCCAGCGCCCTAGCGGGGGCCTCTGGGGCCAACGTCCTGACTTTC. Amino acids: CASALAGASGANVLTF. Full variable domain (outside the CDR3, taken from reference TRBV5-4 and TRBJ2-6): ETGVTQSPTHLIKTRGQQVTLRCSSQSGHNTVSWYQQALGQGPQFIFQYYREEENGRGNFPPRFSGLQFPNYSSELNVNALELDDSALYLCASALAGASGANVLTFGAGSRLTVL.

The gene calls are TRBV5-6 and TRBJ2-2, with D unresolved. The CDR3 spans 14 residues. The V end lost 0 bases, the J end lost 1 base, and 4 bases lay between the germline ends. Germline V gene lookup returns CDR1 SGHDT and CDR2 YYEEEE. CDR3 nucleotides: TGTGCCAGCAGCTTGGCCTGGAACACCGGGGAGCTGTTTTTT. This sequence encodes CASSLAWNTGELFF.

The chain combines TRBV27 with TRBJ2-3; 7 bases agree with TRBD2. The CDR3 runs 16 residues. Per germline, CDR1 MNHEY and CDR2 SMNVEV (reference sequence). Germline trimming cut 5 bases from V and 4 bases from J; bases unmatched to any gene: 12. The CDR3 nucleotides read TGTGCCAGCAGTCGCTGGCGGGAGAAGGGTCCAGATACGCAGTATTTT. Amino acid sequence: CASSRWREKGPDTQYF.

DNA of the CDR3: TGTGCCAGTAGTATGCTACTCGACAGGGCAATGGGCTACACCTTC. Amino acids: CASSMLLDRAMGYTF. The chain has TRBV19 and TRBJ1-2; TRBD1 aligns across 7 bases. This CDR3 comprises 15 residues. The germline gives CDR1 LNHDA, CDR2 SQIVND (reference sequence). With 3 bases clipped from V and 8 bases from J, the junction kept 12 bases outside the gene matches.

The chain recombines TRBV21-1 with TRBJ1-4; the table's TRBD1 call for D was not verified on the DNA. TRBV21-1 counts as a pseudogene. The length of the CDR3 is 15 residues. This CDR3 is CASSKTGEDNEKLFF. The DNA for the CDR3 is TGTGCCAGCAGCAAGACAGGGGAAGATAATGAAAAACTGTTTTTT.

The chain recombines TRBV14 with TRBJ1-1; no clear D gene. V lost 1 base and J 4 bases, leaving 10 bases between the germline ends. Germline V gene lookup returns CDR1 SGHDN and CDR2 FVKESK. This CDR3 contains 14 residues. The CDR3 spells CASSQAVRGTEAFF. DNA for the CDR3: TGTGCCAGCAGCCAAGCTGTCCGGGGCACTGAAGCTTTCTTT.

J is TRBJ1-6 and V is TRBV3-1 (or the pseudogene TRBV3-2), with a weak D call TRBD1 (6 bases). The V end lost 4 bases, the J end lost 6 bases, and 10 bases lay between the germline ends. CDR3 length: 14 amino acids. Germline loops: CDR1 LGHDT, CDR2 YNNKEL (reference sequence). As DNA, the CDR3 is TGTGCCAGCAGCCCGGGACACCTTAATTCACCCCTCCACTTT. Amino acid sequence: CASSPGHLNSPLHF.

The chain links TRBV10-3 to TRBJ1-6, with D tentatively TRBD1 (5 bases). This CDR3 comprises 15 residues. The V end lost 5 bases, the J end lost 6 bases, and 14 bases lay between the germline ends. Germline V lookup: CDR1 ENHRY, CDR2 SYGVKD. CDR3 DNA sequence: TGTGCCATCAGTAAGGAGGGGCAGAGTAATTCACCCCTCCACTTT. Protein product: CAISKEGQSNSPLHF.

The rearrangement links TRBV24-1 to TRBJ2-1, with a possible D match to TRBD2 (7 bases). The length of the CDR3 is 15 residues. V lost 10 bases to trimming and J lost 7 bases, with 22 bases between them. Germline V lookup: CDR1 KGHDR, CDR2 SFDVKD. CDR3 sequence reads: CATGGGKAGLNEQFF. CDR3 sequence (DNA): TGTGCCACAGGGGGGGGAAAAGCGGGACTAAATGAGCAGTTCTTC.

This clone showed up just once. This chain joins TRBV5-1 and TRBJ2-1, with 10 bases lining up with TRBD2. Germline assignment: CDR1 SGHRS and CDR2 YFSETQ. This CDR3 has 15 residues. After removal of 0 bases from V and 8 bases from J, the junction contained 5 bases not matched to a gene. The chain's CDR3 is CASSLGASGSHEQFF. In nucleotides, the CDR3 is TGCGCCAGCAGCTTGGGAGCTAGCGGGAGTCATGAGCAGTTCTTC.

V usage is TRBV3-1 (or the pseudogene TRBV3-2) and J usage is TRBJ2-5; a weak D match, TRBD2 (6 bases). CDR3 length equals 16 residues. CDR1 is LGHDT and CDR2 is YNNKEL in the germline V gene (reference sequence). V was clipped by 1 base and J by 3 bases, with 15 bases between them. This chain's CDR3 is CASSQVQYGSKETQYF. The CDR3 nucleotides read TGTGCCAGCAGCCAAGTTCAATACGGGAGTAAAGAGACCCAGTACTTC.

The chain joins TRBV5-1 to TRBJ1-1; 7 positions match TRBD1. V gave up 1 base and J gave up 3 bases; unmatched junction bases: 6. From germline, CDR1 is SGHRS and CDR2 YFSETQ. The CDR3 contains 15 residues. The DNA for the CDR3 is TGCGCCAGCAGCTTGACAGGGGAATGGCACACTGAAGCTTTCTTT. This codes for CASSLTGEWHTEAFF.

The rearrangement uses TRBV2 and TRBJ2-2; 15 bases agree with TRBD2. V lost 8 bases, J lost 6 bases, and 7 bases stayed unmatched. The CDR3 contains 16 residues. CDR1 SNHLY and CDR2 FYNNEI come from the germline V gene. The CDR3 is CASGTSGRTPAGELFF. The CDR3 DNA is TGTGCCAGCGGGACTAGCGGGAGGACTCCGGCCGGGGAGCTGTTTTTT.

The chain couples TRBV12-3 or TRBV12-4 to TRBJ1-1; no clear D. Trimming shortened V by 4 bases and J by 6 bases, and 12 bases separated the two germline ends. The CDR3 extends over 13 amino acids. The CDR3 DNA is TGTGCCAGCAGTTCCGTGGAGGTCGCTGAAGCTTTCTTT. Translation: CASSSVEVAEAFF.

This sequence joins TRBV27 and TRBJ2-7; D is perhaps TRBD2 (6 bases). The CDR3 loop spans 20 amino acids. The germline V and J ends were trimmed by 2 bases and 4 bases, with 30 bases remaining between them. The germline CDR1 and CDR2 sequences are MNHEY and SMNVEV (reference sequence). The CDR3 region is CASSLRPRARFGGSGYEQYF. The CDR3 DNA reads TGTGCCAGCAGTTTAAGGCCCCGGGCGAGATTCGGGGGTAGTGGGTACGAGCAGTACTTC.

The table lists this clone with a count of one. V usage is TRBV21-1 and J usage is TRBJ2-2; TRBD1, the D gene given by the table, was not confirmed from the DNA. TRBV21-1 is a pseudogene segment. The CDR3 spans 12 residues. The CDR3 is CASSGQGMELFF. The CDR3 nucleotides read TGTGCCAGCAGCGGACAGGGAATGGAGCTGTTTTTT.

This clone was counted only a few times. The rearrangement links TRBV9 to TRBJ2-7; 8 bases line up with TRBD1. Germline CDR1 is SGDLS and CDR2 is YYNGEE. The trim removed 0 bases at V and 5 bases at J, leaving 4 bases unmatched. This CDR3 has 14 amino acids. CDR3 bases: TGTGCCAGCAGCGTAGGACAGGGGAGCAACGAGCAGTACTTC. Translated: CASSVGQGSNEQYF.

The chain uses TRBV2 and TRBJ2-2; D is ambiguous. Trimming removed 6 bases at V and 1 base at J, with 6 bases between. Germline lookup yields CDR1 SNHLY and CDR2 FYNNEI. The CDR3 loop spans 13 amino acids. Here the CDR3 DNA reads TGTGCCAGCAGGACTGAGAACACCGGGGAGCTGTTTTTT. It codes for CASRTENTGELFF.

This clone was detected once. This chain links TRBV9 with TRBJ1-6; 8 bases agree with TRBD1. With V trimmed by 4 bases and J by 4 bases, 4 bases remained unmatched. The CDR3 is 15 residues long. CDR1 and CDR2 from the germline V gene are SGDLS and YYNGEE. The CDR3 loop is CASSPRDRYNSPLHF. Here the CDR3 DNA reads TGTGCCAGCAGCCCGCGGGACAGGTATAATTCACCCCTCCACTTT.

J is TRBJ2-2 and V is TRBV6-4; D is ambiguous. This CDR3 has 15 amino acids. Trimming removed 8 bases from V and 1 base from J, with 14 bases in between. Germline loops: CDR1 MRHNA, CDR2 SNTAGT. In DNA form, the CDR3 reads TGTGCCAGCGCCCTTGAACCGGGGAACACCGGGGAGCTGTTTTTT. This codes for CASALEPGNTGELFF.

This rearrangement joins TRBV25-1 to TRBJ1-2; TRBD1 might be the D (5 bases). V dropped 3 bases and J dropped 7 bases, with 12 bases sitting between them. In germline, CDR1 is MGHDK, CDR2 SYGVNS. This CDR3 comprises 13 residues. CDR3 loop: CASSDRGGSGYTF. The CDR3 bases are TGTGCCAGCAGTGACCGGGGGGGATCTGGCTACACCTTC.

The gene calls are TRBV27 and TRBJ1-2, with a tentative D call TRBD1 (6 bases). The germline CDR1 and CDR2 sequences are MNHEY and SMNVEV (reference sequence). V was cut by 5 bases and J by 2 bases, with 18 bases left in between. There are 16 residues in the CDR3. The CDR3 region is CASSTLPPDRNYGYTF. CDR3 in DNA: TGTGCCAGCAGTACACTACCTCCGGACAGAAACTATGGCTACACCTTC.

DNA for the CDR3: TGTGCCAGCAGTTACAGACAGGGAGGCTACGAGCAGTACTTC. Translated, it gives CASSYRQGGYEQYF. The V gene is TRBV6-6, the J gene TRBJ2-7; tentative D call: TRBD1 (7 bases). V shed 2 bases and J shed 3 bases, with 11 bases lying between them. The CDR3 contains 14 residues. The germline V gene encodes CDR1 MNHNY and CDR2 SVGAGI (reference sequence).